This T cell receptor (beta chain) was sequenced in a study of control samples from healthy donors and cancer patients. The assay was immunoSEQ multiplex PCR, and TCRdb's table has in-frame clones only and misses some. The repertoire consists of about 180,000 clones, with 90% occurring once and the leading ten covering 1.3% to 1.5%. Trimming removed 1 base at V and 4 bases at J, with 14 bases between. The CDR3 is 15 amino acids. Germline CDR1 is LGHNA and CDR2 is YSLEER. This sequence was found in a woman in her forties or fifties in good health. J is TRBJ2-7 and V is TRBV4-3; D is uncertain. Sequenced: blood. The CDR3 spells CASSQGPILGYEQYF. The DNA for the CDR3 is TGCGCCAGCAGCCAAGGTCCGATTCTAGGGTACGAGCAGTACTTC.